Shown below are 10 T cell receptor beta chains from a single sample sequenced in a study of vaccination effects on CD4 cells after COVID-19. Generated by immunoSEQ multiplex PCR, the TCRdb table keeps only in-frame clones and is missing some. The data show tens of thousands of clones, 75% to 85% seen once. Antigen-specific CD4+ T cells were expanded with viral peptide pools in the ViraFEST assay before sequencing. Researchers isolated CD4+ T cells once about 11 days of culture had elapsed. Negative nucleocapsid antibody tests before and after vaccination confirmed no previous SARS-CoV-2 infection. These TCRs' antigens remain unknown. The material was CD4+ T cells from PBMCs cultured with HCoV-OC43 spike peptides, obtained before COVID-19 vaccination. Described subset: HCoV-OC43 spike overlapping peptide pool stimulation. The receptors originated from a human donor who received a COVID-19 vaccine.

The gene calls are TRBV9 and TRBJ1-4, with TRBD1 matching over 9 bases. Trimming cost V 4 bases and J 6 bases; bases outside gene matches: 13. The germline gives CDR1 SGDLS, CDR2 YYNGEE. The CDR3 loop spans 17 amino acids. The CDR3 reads CASSPQRPQGAHEKLFF. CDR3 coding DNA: TGTGCCAGCAGCCCGCAAAGACCACAGGGGGCGCATGAAAAACTGTTTTTT.

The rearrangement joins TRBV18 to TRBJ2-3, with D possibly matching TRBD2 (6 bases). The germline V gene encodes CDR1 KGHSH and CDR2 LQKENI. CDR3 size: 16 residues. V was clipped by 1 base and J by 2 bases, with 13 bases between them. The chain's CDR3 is CASSPRGAGYTDTQYF. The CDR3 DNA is TGTGCCAGCTCACCACGTGGCGCGGGGTACACAGATACGCAGTATTTT.

CDR3 DNA sequence: TGTGCCAGCAGCTTGGGAGGCGCAACTAATGAAAAACTGTTTTTT. It yields the protein CASSLGGATNEKLFF. The chain employs TRBV5-4 and TRBJ1-4; D remains unclear. The CDR3 spans 15 residues. Germline V lookup: CDR1 SGHNT, CDR2 YYREEE (reference sequence). V gave up 0 bases and J gave up 0 bases, with 6 bases separating them.

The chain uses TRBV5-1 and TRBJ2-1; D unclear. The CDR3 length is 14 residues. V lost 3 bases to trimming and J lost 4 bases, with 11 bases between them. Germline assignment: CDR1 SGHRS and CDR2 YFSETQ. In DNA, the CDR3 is TGCGCCAGCAGCTCCGAGCCCCCTTACAATGAGCAGTTCTTC. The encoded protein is CASSSEPPYNEQFF.

As DNA, the CDR3 is TGTGCCAGTAGTCCGGTTCACATGAACACCGGGGAGCTGTTTTTT. Its translation: CASSPVHMNTGELFF. The chain has TRBV19 and TRBJ2-2; no reliable D call. This CDR3 has 15 residues. The germline V and J ends were trimmed by 5 bases and 1 base, with 11 bases remaining between them. The germline V gene has CDR1 LNHDA and CDR2 SQIVND (reference sequence).

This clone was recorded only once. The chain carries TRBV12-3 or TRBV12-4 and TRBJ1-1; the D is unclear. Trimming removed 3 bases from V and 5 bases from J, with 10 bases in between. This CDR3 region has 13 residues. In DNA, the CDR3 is TGTGCCAGCAGTTTGAGTTGGGGAACTGAAGCTTTCTTT. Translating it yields CASSLSWGTEAFF.

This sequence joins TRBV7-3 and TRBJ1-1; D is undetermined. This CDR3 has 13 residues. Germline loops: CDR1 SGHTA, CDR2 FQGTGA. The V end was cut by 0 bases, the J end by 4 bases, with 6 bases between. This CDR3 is CASSLTWGTEAFF. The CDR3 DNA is TGTGCCAGCAGCTTAACGTGGGGCACTGAAGCTTTCTTT.

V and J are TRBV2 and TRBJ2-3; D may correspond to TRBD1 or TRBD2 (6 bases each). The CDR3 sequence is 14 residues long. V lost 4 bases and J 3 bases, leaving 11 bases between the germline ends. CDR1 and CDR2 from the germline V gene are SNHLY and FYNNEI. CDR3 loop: CASSATGGTDTQYF. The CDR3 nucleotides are TGTGCCAGCAGTGCGACAGGAGGGACAGATACGCAGTATTTT. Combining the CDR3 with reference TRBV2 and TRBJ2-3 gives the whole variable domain EPEVTQTPSHQVTQMGQEVILRCVPISNHLYFYWYRQILGQKVEFLVSFYNNEISEKSEIFDDQFSVERPDGSNFTLKIRSTKLEDSAMYFCASSATGGTDTQYFGPGTRLTVL.

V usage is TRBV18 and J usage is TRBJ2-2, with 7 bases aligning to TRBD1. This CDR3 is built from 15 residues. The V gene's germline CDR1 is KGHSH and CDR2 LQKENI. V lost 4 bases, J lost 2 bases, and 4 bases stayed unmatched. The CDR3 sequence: CASSLNRGNTGELFF. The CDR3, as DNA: TGTGCCAGCTCACTAAACAGGGGAAACACCGGGGAGCTGTTTTTT.

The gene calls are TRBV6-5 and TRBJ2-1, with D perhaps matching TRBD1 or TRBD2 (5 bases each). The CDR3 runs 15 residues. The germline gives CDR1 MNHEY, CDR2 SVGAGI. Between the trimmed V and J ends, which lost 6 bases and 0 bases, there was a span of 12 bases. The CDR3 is CASSRGAGSYNEQFF. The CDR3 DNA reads TGTGCCAGCAGCCGAGGGGCAGGCTCCTACAATGAGCAGTTCTTC.